A single sample is the source of the 7 T cell receptor beta chains below, sequenced in a study of identical twins. In TCRdb, the 5' RACE reads were re-called with MiXCR into one record per CDR3 protein. The sample has about 1.7 million distinct CDR3 sequences; more than 30% are singletons. The sample comprised cord blood. All receptors derive from a newborn girl in good health.

The chain combines TRBV3-1 with TRBJ2-3, with D hard to call. V lost 2 bases and J lost 1, with 10 bases in between. CDR1 LGHDT and CDR2 YNNKEL come from the germline V gene (reference sequence). The CDR3 is 15 amino acids. The CDR3 DNA reads as TGTGCCAGCAGCCAAATGCACACTGGCACAGATACGCAGTATTTT. Its protein is CASSQMHTGTDTQYF.

Concerning this clonotype: A much larger clone differs from this one at a single base, so this may be a read error. This chain links TRBV5-1 with TRBJ2-7; D uncertain. V lost 0 bases and J lost 6, with 7 bases in between. Germline values: CDR1 SGHRS, CDR2 YFSETQ. This CDR3 spans 12 amino acids. The CDR3 reads CASSLAKSEQYV. CDR3 coding DNA: TGCGCCAGCAGCTTGGCGAAAAGCGAGCAGTACGTC.

Only a few counts were recorded for this clonotype. The junction departs from the called germline gene at one end, perhaps through a read error. V is TRBV2 and J is TRBJ1-5; 11 nucleotides line up with TRBD1. Germline CDR1 and CDR2: SNHLY and FYNNEI. The CDR3 is made up of 15 amino acids. The DNA of the CDR3 is TGTGCCAGCAGCGAAGGGGACAGGGGGAAACAGCCCCAGCATTTT. Translation gives CASSEGDRGKQPQHF.

This clonotype was seen once. The chain couples TRBV6-1 to TRBJ2-1, with TRBD1 as a possible D gene (6 bases). The J call may be wrong; the DNA end is better matched by TRBJ2-7. CDR3 size: 13 residues. Germline CDR1 and CDR2: MNHNS and SASEGT. The CDR3 coding sequence is TGTGCCAGCAGTGAAATCCCAGGGGTCGAGCAGTACTTC. It translates to CASSEIPGVEQYF.

The sample holds a few counts of this clonotype. The chain couples TRBV20-1 to TRBJ2-7; the match to TRBD2 covers 7 bases. V lost 5 bases and J lost 3; bases outside the gene matches: 7. The germline gives CDR1 DFQATT, CDR2 SNEGSKA (reference sequence). This CDR3 is built from 13 residues. CDR3 loop: CSALRLALYEQYF. The DNA of the CDR3 is TGCAGTGCTCTCAGACTAGCACTCTACGAGCAGTACTTC.

The sample holds a few counts of this clonotype. The rearrangement joins TRBV21-1 to TRBJ2-1; the table's D call TRBD2 went unverified against the DNA. TRBV21-1 is listed as a pseudogene. CDR3 length: 15 amino acids. The DNA of the CDR3 is TGTGCCAGCAGCGGACGGACTAGCGCCCTCAATGAGCAGTTCTTC. Residues: CASSGRTSALNEQFF.

Concerning this clonotype: The junction shows a germline mismatch at one end, possibly a read error. The chain joins TRBV10-3 to TRBJ1-1; no firm D call. The germline V gene has CDR1 ENHRY and CDR2 SYGVKD. The CDR3 length is 13 residues. The CDR3 region has the DNA TGTGCCGTCAGTGGGCTGGAACTGGGTGAAGCTTTCTTT. It yields the protein CAVSGLELGEAFF.